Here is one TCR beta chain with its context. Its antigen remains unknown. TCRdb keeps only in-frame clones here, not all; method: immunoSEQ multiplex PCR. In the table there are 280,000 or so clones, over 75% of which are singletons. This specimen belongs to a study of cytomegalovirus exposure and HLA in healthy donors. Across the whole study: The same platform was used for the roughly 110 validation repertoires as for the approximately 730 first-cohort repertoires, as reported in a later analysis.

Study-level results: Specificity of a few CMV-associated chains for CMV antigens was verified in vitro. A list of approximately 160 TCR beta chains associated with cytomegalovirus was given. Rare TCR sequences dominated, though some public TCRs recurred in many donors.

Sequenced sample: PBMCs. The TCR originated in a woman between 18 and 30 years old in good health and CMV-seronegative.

CDR3 bases: TGTGCCGTCGGTCGGGGAGGTGCAGATACGCAGTATTTT. Its protein is CAVGRGGADTQYF. V is TRBV6-4 and J is TRBJ2-3, with D possibly being TRBD2 (6 bases). Germline loops: CDR1 MRHNA, CDR2 SNTAGT. The CDR3 consists of 13 residues. Trimming took off 11 bases at V and 4 bases at J, with 16 bases between the two ends.